This T cell receptor (beta chain) was identified during a study of metastatic and nonmetastatic thyroid tumors (dated by TCRdb to about 2020). In terms of the full investigation: Repertoires from peripheral blood and from tumor or nodule tissue samples of malignant and benign thyroid patients were compared.

Before undergoing thyroid surgery, none of the patients had been given any kind of treatment. Using T-cell receptor beta sequencing, the study looked back at clinical samples from patients collected from about 2011 to 2019. This clone was seen many times. The antigen it binds to is not known. No base qualities exist here, and no much larger clone lies one base off it. This sample includes further DNA sequences coding for the same CDR3. The investigation overall reported the following: TCR beta diversity was reported as significantly higher in malignant tumors than in benign nodules, in both blood and tumor samples.

The germline V gene specifies SQVTM as CDR1 and ANQGSEA as CDR2. Taken from cysteine to phenylalanine, the CDR3 has 14 residues. Just CDR3 DNA is preserved here, 42 bases in frame from base 1. Clipping removes 7 bases from V and 2 bases from J, with 9 as the unmatched junction base count. Libraries were built with PCR. Sequencing took place on an Illumina HiSeq 4000. High-throughput sequencing was used to profile the TCR beta-chain CDR3 region of each patient. Regarding the original processing steps: CDR3 differences across clinicopathological groups were used to build a classifier for discriminating distant-metastatic papillary thyroid cancer patients. The Shannon index was used to assess repertoire diversity, and the Morisita-Horn index was used to assess tumor-blood repertoire similarity. Clones were called with MiXCR by TCRdb after fastp trimmed the public reads at Q25, and only in-frame beta chains were retained. The V and J calls, along with clone size, are taken from TCRdb and not from the paper's own processing. The sample profile shows some 69,000 clones; 14% of them were found once. In total, the top ten clones hold about 6.5% of the sample.

The specimen was blood. This TCR was recovered from a male donor with papillary thyroid cancer or a benign thyroid nodule (not recorded which). Some clones in this sample may be carry-over from other donors' samples. The chain couples TRBV29-1 to TRBJ2-3, with 7 central nucleotides matching TRBD2. In nucleotide form, the sequence is TGCAGCGCAGACCTAGCGGCAATCACAGATACGCAGTATTTT. This is translated as CSADLAAITDTQYF.